A single sample is the source of the 14 T cell receptor beta chains below, sequenced in a study of blood T cell repertoires in COVID-19. Only in-frame clones appear in the TCRdb table, and some are missing; sequencing was by immunoSEQ multiplex PCR. Among approximately 71,000 clones, over 75% were seen once, and the ten largest hold just over 5%. The specimen was peripheral blood. The source is a human donor in a cohort sampled during active COVID-19.

CDR3 bases: TGTGCCAGCAGCTTAGGACAGGGCCACCAAGAGACCCAGTACTTC. Its protein product is CASSLGQGHQETQYF. The gene calls are TRBV7-7 and TRBJ2-5, with TRBD1 matching over 7 bases. J lost 0 bases, V lost 1 base, and 2 bases had no gene match. Germline CDR1 reads SSHAT; CDR2 reads FNYEAQ (reference sequence). The CDR3 consists of 15 residues. The full variable domain, with the rest looked up from reference TRBV7-7 and TRBJ2-5, is GAGVSQSPRYKVTKRGQDVTLRCDPISSHATLYWYQQALGQGPEFLTYFNYEAQPDKSGLPSDRFSAERPEGSISTLTIQRTEQRDSAMYRCASSLGQGHQETQYFGPGTRLLVL.

The gene calls are TRBV7-6 and TRBJ2-1; 8 nucleotides align to TRBD2. Germline assignment: CDR1 SGHVS and CDR2 FNYEAQ. Unmatched junction bases numbered 4, after V lost 3 bases and J lost 0 bases. The CDR3 spans 16 residues. The CDR3 bases are TGTGCCAGCAGCTTCGAAGGACTAGCCTCCTACAATGAGCAGTTCTTC. Translated, it gives CASSFEGLASYNEQFF.

J is TRBJ2-7 and V is TRBV29-1; TRBD1 matches at 9 bases. Germline CDR1 SQVTM, CDR2 ANQGSEA. The CDR3 length is 13 residues. Trimming cost V 6 bases and J 6 bases; bases outside gene matches: 9. CDR3 coding DNA: TGCAGCGTCGAAAACAGGGGGCAGGGCGAGCAGTACTTC. It yields the protein CSVENRGQGEQYF.

This chain uses TRBV5-6 with TRBJ2-2; D might be TRBD1 (6 bases). Germline V gene lookup returns CDR1 SGHDT and CDR2 YYEEEE. Deletions cut 4 bases from V and 3 bases from J, with 16 bases between. The CDR3 runs 16 residues. CDR3 coding DNA: TGTGCCAGCAGCATATACCCGGGACACTACACCGGGGAGCTGTTTTTT. Amino acids: CASSIYPGHYTGELFF.

The gene calls are TRBV6-5 and TRBJ2-1, with 11 bases identical to TRBD2. The germline V gene encodes CDR1 MNHEY and CDR2 SVGAGI. This CDR3 is 13 amino acids long. V trimming: 6 bases; J trimming: 7 bases; junction bases outside the gene matches: 2. The CDR3 loop reads CASSRTSGNEQFF. CDR3 bases: TGTGCCAGCAGCCGGACTAGCGGGAATGAGCAGTTCTTC.

The genes are TRBV13 and TRBJ2-6; TRBD2 might be the D (5 bases). Trimming stripped 1 base from V and 0 bases from J, with 13 bases between. The CDR3 totals 18 residues. Looked up from germline, CDR1 is PRHDT and CDR2 is FYEKMQ (reference sequence). The CDR3 reads CASSLATGGYSGANVLTF. CDR3 coding DNA: TGTGCCAGCAGCTTAGCTACCGGAGGATACTCTGGGGCCAACGTCCTGACTTTC.

This clone was seen a single time. This chain links TRBV6-6 with TRBJ1-4; 8 positions agree with TRBD1. The CDR3 covers 15 residues. V gave up 3 bases and J gave up 8 bases; unmatched junction bases: 8. The V gene's germline CDR1 is MNHNY and CDR2 SVGAGI (reference sequence). DNA of the CDR3: TGTGCCAGCAGTTATCATCCCGACAGGGGAGAAAAACTGTTTTTT. It encodes CASSYHPDRGEKLFF.

The V gene is TRBV11-2, the J gene TRBJ2-5; TRBD1 matches 7 bases. Germline loops: CDR1 SGHAT, CDR2 FQNNGV. The CDR3 has 16 residues. The V gene end was trimmed by 7 bases and the J gene end by 2 bases; junction bases not matched to a gene: 13. The DNA of the CDR3 is TGTGCCAGCACCCCAACTATCGCCAGGGGGCAAGAGACCCAGTACTTC. It specifies CASTPTIARGQETQYF.

This rearrangement joins TRBV11-2 to TRBJ1-2, with TRBD1 identical over 10 bases. This CDR3 has 16 amino acids. Losses at the gene ends were 5 bases for V and 3 bases for J; bases not matched to a gene: 9. The germline gives CDR1 SGHAT, CDR2 FQNNGV. The CDR3 sequence is CASSPLGQGVDYGYTF. CDR3 coding DNA: TGTGCCAGCAGCCCACTAGGACAGGGGGTGGACTATGGCTACACCTTC.

This chain connects TRBV12-3 or TRBV12-4 to TRBJ2-3; possibly TRBD2 for D (6 bases). Trimming cost V 8 bases and J 5 bases, with 14 bases left between them. The CDR3 totals 13 residues. CDR3 nucleotides: TGTGCCAGCTCGCCGGGGGACCAAGATACGCAGTATTTT. This translates into CASSPGDQDTQYF.

The chain joins TRBV7-2 to TRBJ2-2; the D gene is possibly TRBD1 (7 bases). From germline, CDR1 is SGHTA and CDR2 FQGNSA. There are 15 residues in the CDR3. V gave up 2 bases and J gave up 6 bases, with 13 bases separating them. The CDR3 region has the DNA TGTGCCAGCAGCTTATTAGGGGGCGGGGCCGGGGAGCTGTTTTTT. Its translation is CASSLLGGGAGELFF.

This chain connects TRBV27 to TRBJ1-6, with D possibly matching TRBD1 (6 bases). CDR3 length: 15 residues. V was pared by 0 bases and J by 10 bases, with 13 bases between. CDR1 and CDR2 (germline): MNHEY, SMNVEV (reference sequence). CDR3 in DNA: TGTGCCAGCAGTTTATCCCGGGACATGCACTCACCCCTCCACTTT. This sequence encodes CASSLSRDMHSPLHF.

The CDR3 protein is CASSSFAGRDEQFF. CDR3 DNA sequence: TGTGCCAGCAGCTCCTTCGCCGGGAGGGATGAGCAGTTCTTC. The chain has TRBV7-6 and TRBJ2-1; TRBD2 matches 8 bases. The CDR3 totals 14 residues. Per the germline V gene, CDR1 is SGHVS and CDR2 is FNYEAQ. V lost 4 bases, J lost 8 bases, and 7 bases stayed unmatched. Supplemented by reference TRBV7-6 and TRBJ2-1, the full variable domain reads GAGVSQSPRYKVTKRGQDVALRCDPISGHVSLYWYRQALGQGPEFLTYFNYEAQQDKSGLPNDRFSAERPEGSISTLTIQRTEQRDSAMYRCASSSFAGRDEQFFGPGTRLTVL.

This clone was found once. The chain has TRBV4-1 and TRBJ2-5; D might be TRBD2 (5 bases). V lost 3 bases and J lost 2, with 19 bases in between. Per germline, CDR1 MGHRA and CDR2 YSYEKL. CDR3 size: 17 residues. For the CDR3, the DNA is TGCGCCAGCAGCCAGGCCGACCGGGGTGTAGGGCAAGAGACCCAGTACTTC. Its translation: CASSQADRGVGQETQYF.